Listed below are T cell receptor beta chains from one sample, sequenced in a study of a mutant IDH1 vaccine in newly diagnosed glioma. Their target antigens are unknown. TCRdb's copy holds only in-frame clones and misses some; the assay was immunoSEQ multiplex PCR. The repertoire has around 52,000 clones, more than 70% of them found once; the top ten carry 1.8%. Sequenced here: PBMCs, sampled from a glioma patient whose treatment included an IDH1 peptide vaccine. The receptors were gathered from a woman aged 40-49 years with glioma. CDR3s include the opening cysteine and the closing phenylalanine or tryptophan. D genes are given only for firm matches. Expanded clones get a size class; other rows say once, few or many, or leave the size out.

V gene	D gene	clone size	J gene	CDR3 DNA	CDR3 protein
TRBV4-1	-	-	TRBJ1-5	TGCGCCAGCAGCCAAGACTATAGCAATCAGCCCCAGCATTTT	CASSQDYSNQPQHF
TRBV6-1	-	-	TRBJ2-3	TGTGCCAGCAGTGATACCAGCGGGTCCCACACAGATACGCAGTATTTT	CASSDTSGSHTDTQYF
TRBV2	-	-	TRBJ1-4	TGTGCCAGCAATCCACAGGGTACCGGAAAAAAACTGTTTTTT	CASNPQGTGKKLFF
TRBV10-3	TRBD1	-	TRBJ2-1	TGTGCCATCAGTGCAGGGGGCGGAAATGTCAATGAGCAGTTCTTC	CAISAGGGNVNEQFF
TRBV25-1	-	-	TRBJ2-7	TGTGCCAGCAGTGAATCGGCAGGAGGGGAGCAGTACTTC	CASSESAGGEQYF
TRBV29-1	-	-	TRBJ2-7	TGCAGCGTGGGGCTCAGGGTAGTCGACGAGCAGTACTTC	CSVGLRVVDEQYF
TRBV2	-	-	TRBJ1-4	TGTGCCAGCAGCCTGGGGGGTCGGAGAGAAAAACTGTTTTTT	CASSLGGRREKLFF
TRBV30	-	few	TRBJ1-3	TGTGCCTGGAGTGTACTTCCGGACTCTGGAAACACCATATATTTT	CAWSVLPDSGNTIYF
TRBV27	TRBD1	-	TRBJ2-1	TGTGCCAGCAGTTTTGACAGGGGCCCCTACAATGAGCAGTTCTTC	CASSFDRGPYNEQFF
TRBV5-5	TRBD1	-	TRBJ1-5	TGTGCCAGCAGCTTGGCGGGACAGGGGATCCGTCAGCCCCAGCATTTT	CASSLAGQGIRQPQHF
TRBV30	-	-	TRBJ2-1	TGTGCCTGGAGCCGGAGAGGGGACAATGAGCAGTTCTTC	CAWSRRGDNEQFF
TRBV12-5	TRBD1	-	TRBJ1-5	TGTGCTAGTGGCTCCACAGGGGACGGATCCAATCAGCCCCAGCATTTT	CASGSTGDGSNQPQHF
TRBV5-4	TRBD2	-	TRBJ2-5	TGTGCCAGCAGCTTGCGACTAGCGGGGCAAGAGACCCAGTACTTC	CASSLRLAGQETQYF